This T cell receptor beta chain came from a study of brain metastases from non-small cell lung cancer. Study conclusions and caveats: T-cell infiltration was lower in brain metastases than primaries (P < 0.001). Metastases had sparse T cells but largely shared repertoires with primaries.

This clone was seen a handful of times. Its antigen is unknown. CDR1 and CDR2 from the germline V gene are MNHEY and SMNVEV (reference sequence). The CDR3 extends over 13 amino acids. V shed 2 bases and J shed 9 bases, with 13 bases lying between them. Using immunoSEQ multiplex PCR, the repertoire was profiled, and TCRdb retains in-frame clones only, with some absent. Here the sample spans 14,000 to 15,000 clones, around 83% being singletons. The V gene is TRBV27, the J gene TRBJ1-1; D is ambiguous. This clonotype originated in a donor older than 35 with non-small cell lung cancer. The specimen sequenced was primary lung tumor tissue. CDR3 sequence (DNA): TGTGCCAGCAGTTTAAAGGCGGAATATCAAGCTTTCTTT. It codes for CASSLKAEYQAFF.